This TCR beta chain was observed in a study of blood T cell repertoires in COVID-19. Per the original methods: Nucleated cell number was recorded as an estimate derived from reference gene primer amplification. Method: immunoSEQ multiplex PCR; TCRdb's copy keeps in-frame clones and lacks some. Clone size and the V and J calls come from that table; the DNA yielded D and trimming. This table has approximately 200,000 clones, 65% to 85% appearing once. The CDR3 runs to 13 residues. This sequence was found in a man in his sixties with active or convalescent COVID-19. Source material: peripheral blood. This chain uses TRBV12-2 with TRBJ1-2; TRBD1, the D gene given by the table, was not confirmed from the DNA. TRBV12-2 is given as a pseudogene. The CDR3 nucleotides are TGTGCAAGTCGCTTGCTGCCGGGACATCTCGAATCCTTC. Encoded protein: CASRLLPGHLESF.